This record looks at one T cell receptor (beta chain) sequence and its context. The target antigen is unknown. Pregnancy or lactation, uncontrolled infections and other autoimmune diseases were grounds for excluding patients. Thyroid ultrasound, orbital computed tomography, TRAb, serum thyroxine and clinical symptoms formed the basis of diagnosis. The data derive from a study of Graves' ophthalmopathy and Graves' hyperthyroidism. Study-wide background: At the time of initial diagnosis and before any treatment, peripheral blood was collected. Findings and limits, study-wide: Blood was where most expanded thyroid clonotypes above 0.001 frequency also turned up.

Amplified material comprised TCR beta CDR3 regions derived from RNA transcripts. A first-round RT-PCR used HTBI primers, followed by a second-round multiplex PCR. MiXCR was run by TCRdb on the multiplex PCR reads, yielding one entry per CDR3 protein. The sample has fewer than 400,000 distinct CDR3 sequences, about 18% seen once. This TCR was sampled from a woman aged 18-35 years with Graves' ophthalmopathy. The sequenced material came from peripheral blood.

The CDR3 nucleotides read TGTGCCTGGAGTTTCCGGGACCCTAGGACCGGGGAGCTGTTTTTT. Residues: CAWSFRDPRTGELFF. The V gene is TRBV30, the J gene TRBJ2-2, with D possibly being TRBD1 or TRBD2 (5 bases each). V was pared by 2 bases and J by 5 bases, with 15 bases between. The CDR3 extends over 15 amino acids. CDR1 and CDR2 from the germline V gene are GTSNPN and SVGIG (reference sequence).